This TCR beta chain was captured by sequencing in a study of blood T cell repertoires in COVID-19. Study at large: Sites in the United States, Italy and Spain provided acute and convalescent COVID-19 samples. Sample material is recorded as cDNA or gDNA derived from T cells, B-cell-depleted T cells, or PBMCs.

Original methodology: Amplification of reference gene primers provided the estimated nucleated cell counts. Profiled with immunoSEQ multiplex PCR; TCRdb holds only in-frame clones, not every one. That table furnishes V, J and clone size, whereas the DNA furnished D and trimming. The sample lists 40,000 to 50,000 clones, 75% to 80% occurring once. This clone was detected only once. Input material: peripheral blood. The sequence was collected from a woman aged 70-85 years with acute or convalescent COVID-19.

DNA of the CDR3: TGCGCCAGCAGTGATGGACAGGTAAATCAGCCCCAGCATTTT. Translated: CASSDGQVNQPQHF. The chain has TRBV10-2 and TRBJ1-5; 7 bases align to TRBD1. The germline CDR1 and CDR2 sequences are WSHSY and SAAADI. Trimming took 3 bases from V and 4 from J; bases not matched to a gene: 3. The CDR3 length is 14 residues.